This TCR beta chain was identified during a study of blood T cells in healthy people across ages. CDR1 and CDR2 (germline): SGHRS, YFSETQ. Trimming took off 3 bases at V and 6 bases at J, with 12 bases between the two ends. There are 14 residues in the CDR3. Next came a second PCR, run for about 6 to 12 cycles, which used a sample-barcoded 5' primer along with a J-beta primer mix. MiXCR, run by TCRdb on the 5' RACE reads, gives a single entry per CDR3 protein. The sample holds some 930,000 distinct CDR3 sequences, approximately 32% seen once. The same specimen was also included in a second study, on T cells of mothers and their children.

The gene calls are TRBV5-1 and TRBJ1-4, with TRBD1 as a possible D gene (5 bases). Sequenced material: blood. The origin of this receptor is a woman aged 40 to 50 in good health. CDR3 sequence reads: CASSSRVGDEKLFF. For the CDR3, the DNA is TGCGCCAGCAGCTCCAGGGTGGGGGATGAAAAACTGTTTTTT.